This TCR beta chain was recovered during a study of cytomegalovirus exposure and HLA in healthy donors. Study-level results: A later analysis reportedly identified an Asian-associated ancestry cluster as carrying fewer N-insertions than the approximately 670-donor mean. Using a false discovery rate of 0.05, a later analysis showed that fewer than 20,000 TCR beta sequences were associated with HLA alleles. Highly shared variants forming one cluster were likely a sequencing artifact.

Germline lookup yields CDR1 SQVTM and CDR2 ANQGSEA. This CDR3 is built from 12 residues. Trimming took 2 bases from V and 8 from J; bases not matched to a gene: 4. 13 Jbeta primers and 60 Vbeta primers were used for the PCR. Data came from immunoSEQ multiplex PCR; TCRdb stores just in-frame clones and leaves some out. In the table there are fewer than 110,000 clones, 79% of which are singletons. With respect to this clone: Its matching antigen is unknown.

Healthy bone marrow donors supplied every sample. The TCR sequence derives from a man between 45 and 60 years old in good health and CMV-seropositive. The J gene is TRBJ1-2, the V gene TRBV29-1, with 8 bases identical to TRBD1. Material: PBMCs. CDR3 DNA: TGCAGCGTTGAACGGACAGGGACGGGCTACACCTTC. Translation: CSVERTGTGYTF.